What follows describes a single T cell receptor beta chain. No antigen is known for it. Germline CDR1 SGHRS, CDR2 YFSETQ. V lost 1 base and J lost 1, with 12 bases in between. This CDR3 region has 15 residues. The data originate from a study of cytomegalovirus exposure and HLA in healthy donors. Whole-study context: Unique TCRs numbering around 85 million, obtained from HLA-typed donors, made up an early data release.

This PCR relied on a set of 60 Vbeta primers and 13 Jbeta primers. The table came from immunoSEQ multiplex PCR; TCRdb's copy has only in-frame clones and leaves some out. The sample has over 110,000 clones, approximately 80% seen once. General study points: Diagnosis of cytomegalovirus status made by the classifier reportedly showed high specificity and sensitivity. It has been reported that TCR beta sequences accurately predicted the HLA-A and HLA-B alleles of most subjects.

The sample consisted of PBMCs. V is TRBV5-1 and J is TRBJ2-7, with no clear D. The sequence came from a female donor in good health and CMV-seronegative. CDR3 DNA: TGCGCCAGCAGCTTGAGCTGGAGTCGATCCTACGAGCAGTACTTC. It specifies CASSLSWSRSYEQYF.